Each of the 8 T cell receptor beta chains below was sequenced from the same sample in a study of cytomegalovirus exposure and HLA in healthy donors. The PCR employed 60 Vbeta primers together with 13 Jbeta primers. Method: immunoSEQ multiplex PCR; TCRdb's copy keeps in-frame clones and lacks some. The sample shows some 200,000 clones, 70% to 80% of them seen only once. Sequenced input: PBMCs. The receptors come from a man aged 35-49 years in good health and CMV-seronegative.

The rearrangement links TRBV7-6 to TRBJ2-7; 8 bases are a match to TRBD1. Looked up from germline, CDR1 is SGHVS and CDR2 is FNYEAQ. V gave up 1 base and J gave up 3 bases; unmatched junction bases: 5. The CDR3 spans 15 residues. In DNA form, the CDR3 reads TGTGCCAGCAGCTTAGAAAGGGACAGGTACTACGAGCAGTACTTC. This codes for CASSLERDRYYEQYF.

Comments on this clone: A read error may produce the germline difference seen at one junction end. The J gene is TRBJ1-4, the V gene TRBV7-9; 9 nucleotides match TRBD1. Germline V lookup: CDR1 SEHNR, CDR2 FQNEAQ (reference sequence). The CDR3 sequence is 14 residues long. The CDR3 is CSSSLGTGTEKLFF. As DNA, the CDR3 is TGTTCCAGCAGCCTAGGGACAGGGACCGAAAAACTGTTTTTT.

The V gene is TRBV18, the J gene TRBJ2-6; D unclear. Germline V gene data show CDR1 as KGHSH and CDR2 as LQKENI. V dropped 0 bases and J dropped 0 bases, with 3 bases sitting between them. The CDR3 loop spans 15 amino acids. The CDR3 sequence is CASSPPYSGANVLTF. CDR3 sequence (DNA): TGTGCCAGCTCACCACCGTACTCTGGGGCCAACGTCCTGACTTTC.

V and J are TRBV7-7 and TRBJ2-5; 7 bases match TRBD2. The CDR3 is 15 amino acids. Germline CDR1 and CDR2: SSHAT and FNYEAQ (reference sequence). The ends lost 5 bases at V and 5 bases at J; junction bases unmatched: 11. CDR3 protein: CASSPNSGARETQYF. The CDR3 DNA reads TGTGCCAGCAGCCCCAACAGCGGGGCACGGGAGACCCAGTACTTC.

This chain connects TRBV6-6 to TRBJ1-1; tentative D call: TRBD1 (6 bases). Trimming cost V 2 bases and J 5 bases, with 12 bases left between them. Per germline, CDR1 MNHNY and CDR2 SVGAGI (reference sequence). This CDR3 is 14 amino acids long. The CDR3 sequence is CASSYPTGQTEAFF. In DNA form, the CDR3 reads TGTGCCAGCAGTTACCCGACTGGACAGACTGAAGCTTTCTTT.

The CDR3 protein is CASSLLAGGRNEQYF. As DNA, the CDR3 is TGTGCCAGCAGTTTACTAGCGGGGGGGCGTAACGAGCAGTACTTC. The rearrangement uses TRBV2 and TRBJ2-7, with 13 bases lining up with TRBD2. CDR1 and CDR2 from the germline V gene are SNHLY and FYNNEI. The length of the CDR3 is 15 residues. J gave up 5 bases and V 5 bases, and 6 bases lay outside the gene matches.

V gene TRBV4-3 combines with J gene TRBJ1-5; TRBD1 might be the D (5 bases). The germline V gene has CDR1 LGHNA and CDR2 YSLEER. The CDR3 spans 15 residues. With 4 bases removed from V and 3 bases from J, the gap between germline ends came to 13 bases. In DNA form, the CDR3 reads TGCGCCAGCAGCCCGAGCGGGGGACCCAATCAGCCCCAGCATTTT. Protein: CASSPSGGPNQPQHF.

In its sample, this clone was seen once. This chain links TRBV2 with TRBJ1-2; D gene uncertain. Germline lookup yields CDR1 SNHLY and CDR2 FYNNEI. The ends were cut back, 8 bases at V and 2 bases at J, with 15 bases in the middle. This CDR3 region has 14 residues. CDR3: CASAPRVLNYGYTF. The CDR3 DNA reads TGTGCCAGCGCCCCTCGGGTTTTAAACTATGGCTACACCTTC.